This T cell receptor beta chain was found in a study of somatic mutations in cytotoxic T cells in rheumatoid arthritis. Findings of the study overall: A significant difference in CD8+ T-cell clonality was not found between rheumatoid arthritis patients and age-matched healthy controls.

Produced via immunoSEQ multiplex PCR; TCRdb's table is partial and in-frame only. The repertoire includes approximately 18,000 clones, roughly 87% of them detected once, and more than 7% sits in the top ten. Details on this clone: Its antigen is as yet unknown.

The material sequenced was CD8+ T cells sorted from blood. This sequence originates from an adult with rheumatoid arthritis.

This chain's CDR3 is CSVLTGGANYGYTF. DNA for the CDR3: TGCAGCGTGCTTACAGGGGGAGCTAACTATGGCTACACCTTC. V usage is TRBV29-1 and J usage is TRBJ1-2, with 8 bases aligning to TRBD1. Germline lookup yields CDR1 SQVTM and CDR2 ANQGSEA. V lost 6 bases to trimming and J lost 0 bases; unmatched junction nucleotides: 6. This CDR3 contains 14 residues.